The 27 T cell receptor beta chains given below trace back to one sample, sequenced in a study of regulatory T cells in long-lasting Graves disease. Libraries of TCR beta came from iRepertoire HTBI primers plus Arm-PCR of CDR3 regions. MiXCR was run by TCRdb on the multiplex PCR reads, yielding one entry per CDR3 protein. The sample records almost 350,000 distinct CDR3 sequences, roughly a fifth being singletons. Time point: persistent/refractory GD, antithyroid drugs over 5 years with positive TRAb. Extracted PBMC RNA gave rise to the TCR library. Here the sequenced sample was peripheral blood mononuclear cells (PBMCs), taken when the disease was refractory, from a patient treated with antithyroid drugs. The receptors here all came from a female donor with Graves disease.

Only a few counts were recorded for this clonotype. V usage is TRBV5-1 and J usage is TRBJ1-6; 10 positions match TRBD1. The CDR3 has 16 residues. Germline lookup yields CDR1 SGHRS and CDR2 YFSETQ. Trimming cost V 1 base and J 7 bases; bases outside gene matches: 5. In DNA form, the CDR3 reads TGCGCCAGCAGCTTGATGACAGGGGGCGAAAATTCACCCCTCCACTTT. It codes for CASSLMTGGENSPLHF.

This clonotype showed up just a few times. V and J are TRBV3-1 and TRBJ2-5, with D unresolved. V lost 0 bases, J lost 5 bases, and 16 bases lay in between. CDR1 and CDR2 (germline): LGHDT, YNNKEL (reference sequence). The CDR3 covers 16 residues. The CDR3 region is CASSQDTDAFGETQYF. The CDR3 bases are TGTGCCAGCAGCCAAGATACGGATGCCTTCGGGGAGACCCAGTACTTC.

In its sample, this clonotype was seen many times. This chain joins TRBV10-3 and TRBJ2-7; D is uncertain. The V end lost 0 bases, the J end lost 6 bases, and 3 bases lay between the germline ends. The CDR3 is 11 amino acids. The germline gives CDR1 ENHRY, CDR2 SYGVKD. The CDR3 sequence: CAISESAEQYF. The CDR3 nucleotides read TGTGCCATCAGTGAGTCGGCCGAGCAGTACTTC.

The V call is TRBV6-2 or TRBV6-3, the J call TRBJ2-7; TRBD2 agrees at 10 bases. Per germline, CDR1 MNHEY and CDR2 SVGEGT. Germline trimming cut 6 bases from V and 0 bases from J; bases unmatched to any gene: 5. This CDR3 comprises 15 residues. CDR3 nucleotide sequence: TGTGCCAGCAGGCCGGGACTAGCGAACTCCTACGAGCAGTACTTC. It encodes CASRPGLANSYEQYF.

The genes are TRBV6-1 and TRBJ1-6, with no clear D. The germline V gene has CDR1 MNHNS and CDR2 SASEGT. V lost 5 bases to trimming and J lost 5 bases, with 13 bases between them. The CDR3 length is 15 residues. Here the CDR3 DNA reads TGTGCCAGCAGTCGAGCGGGAGCAAATAATTCACCCCTCCACTTT. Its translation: CASSRAGANNSPLHF.

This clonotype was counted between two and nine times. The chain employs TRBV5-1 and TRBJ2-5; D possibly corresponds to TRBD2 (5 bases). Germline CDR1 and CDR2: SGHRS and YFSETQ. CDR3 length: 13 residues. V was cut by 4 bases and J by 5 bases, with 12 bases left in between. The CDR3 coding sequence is TGCGCCAGCAGCGCAAGGGAGACGGAGACCCAGTACTTC. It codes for CASSARETETQYF.

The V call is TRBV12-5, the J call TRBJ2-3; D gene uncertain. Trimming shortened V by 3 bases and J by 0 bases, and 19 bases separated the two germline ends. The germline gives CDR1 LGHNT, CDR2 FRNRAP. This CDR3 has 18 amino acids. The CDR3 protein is CASGLPPSVGSSTDTQYF. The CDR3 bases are TGTGCTAGTGGTTTACCCCCCAGTGTGGGGTCGAGCACAGATACGCAGTATTTT.

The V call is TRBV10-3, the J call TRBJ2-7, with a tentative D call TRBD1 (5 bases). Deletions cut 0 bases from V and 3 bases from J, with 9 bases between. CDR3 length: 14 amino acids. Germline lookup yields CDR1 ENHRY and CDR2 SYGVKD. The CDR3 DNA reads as TGTGCCATCAGTGAGTCGCCCGGACACTACGAGCAGTACTTC. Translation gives CAISESPGHYEQYF.

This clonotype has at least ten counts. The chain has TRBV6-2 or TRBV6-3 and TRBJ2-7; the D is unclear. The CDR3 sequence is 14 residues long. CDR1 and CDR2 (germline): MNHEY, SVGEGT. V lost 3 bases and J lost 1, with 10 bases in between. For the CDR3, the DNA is TGTGCCAGCAGTTATCGCGGCAGATCCTACGAGCAGTACTTC. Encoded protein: CASSYRGRSYEQYF.

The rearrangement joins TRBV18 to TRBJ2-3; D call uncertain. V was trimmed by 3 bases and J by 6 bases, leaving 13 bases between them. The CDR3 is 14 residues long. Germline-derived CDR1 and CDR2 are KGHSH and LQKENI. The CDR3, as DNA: TGTGCCAGCTCACCGCCCAGTTACCGGGATACGCAGTATTTT. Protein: CASSPPSYRDTQYF.

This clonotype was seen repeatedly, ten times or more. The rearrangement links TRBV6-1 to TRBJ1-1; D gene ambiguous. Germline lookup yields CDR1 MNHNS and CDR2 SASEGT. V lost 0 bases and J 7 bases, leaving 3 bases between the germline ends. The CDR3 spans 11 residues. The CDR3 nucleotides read TGTGCCAGCAGTGAAGCGGGTGAAGCTTTCTTT. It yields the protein CASSEAGEAFF.

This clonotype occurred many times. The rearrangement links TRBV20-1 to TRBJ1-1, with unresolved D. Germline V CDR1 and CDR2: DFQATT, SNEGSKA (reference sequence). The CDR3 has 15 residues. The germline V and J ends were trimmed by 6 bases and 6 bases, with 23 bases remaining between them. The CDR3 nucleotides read TGCAGTGCCCCCGGCGAGGGAAGGATAAATCCTGAAGCTTTCTTT. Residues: CSAPGEGRINPEAFF.

CDR3 nucleotide sequence: TGCAGCGTTGAAGAAGCTTTCTTT. It is translated as CSVEEAFF. The genes are TRBV29-1 and TRBJ1-1, with D unclear. Germline lookup yields CDR1 SQVTM and CDR2 ANQGSEA. The CDR3 spans 8 residues. V was cut by 0 bases and J by 10 bases, with 0 bases left in between.

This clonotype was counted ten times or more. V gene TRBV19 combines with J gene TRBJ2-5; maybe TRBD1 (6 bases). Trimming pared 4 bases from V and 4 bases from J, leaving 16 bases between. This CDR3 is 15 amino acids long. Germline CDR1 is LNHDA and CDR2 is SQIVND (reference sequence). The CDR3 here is CASSTGDRVLETQYF. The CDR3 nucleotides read TGTGCCAGTAGTACAGGGGATAGGGTCCTAGAGACCCAGTACTTC.

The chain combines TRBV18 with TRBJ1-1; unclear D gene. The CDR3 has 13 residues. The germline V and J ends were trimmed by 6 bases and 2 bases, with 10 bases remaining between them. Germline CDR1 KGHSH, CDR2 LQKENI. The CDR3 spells CASSRLINTEAFF. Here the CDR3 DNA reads TGTGCCAGCTCTCGTTTAATTAACACTGAAGCTTTCTTT.

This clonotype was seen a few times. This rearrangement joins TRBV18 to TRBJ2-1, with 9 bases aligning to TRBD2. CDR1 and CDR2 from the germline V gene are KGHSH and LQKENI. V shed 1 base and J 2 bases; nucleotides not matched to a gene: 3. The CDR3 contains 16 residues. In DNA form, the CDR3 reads TGTGCCAGCTCACCACGTCCTAGCGGGACCTACAATGAGCAGTTCTTC. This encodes CASSPRPSGTYNEQFF.

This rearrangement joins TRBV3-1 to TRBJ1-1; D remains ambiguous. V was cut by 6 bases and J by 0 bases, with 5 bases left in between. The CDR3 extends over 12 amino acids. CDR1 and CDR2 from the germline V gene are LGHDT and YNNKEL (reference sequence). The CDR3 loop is CASRNVNTEAFF. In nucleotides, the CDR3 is TGTGCCAGCAGAAACGTGAACACTGAAGCTTTCTTT.

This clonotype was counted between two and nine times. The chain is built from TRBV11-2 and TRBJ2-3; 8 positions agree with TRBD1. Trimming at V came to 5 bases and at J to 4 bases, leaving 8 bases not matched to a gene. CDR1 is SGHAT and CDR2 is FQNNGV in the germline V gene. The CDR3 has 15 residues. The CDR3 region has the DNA TGTGCCAGCAGCAGCTGGACAGGGATGGCAGATACGCAGTATTTT. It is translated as CASSSWTGMADTQYF.

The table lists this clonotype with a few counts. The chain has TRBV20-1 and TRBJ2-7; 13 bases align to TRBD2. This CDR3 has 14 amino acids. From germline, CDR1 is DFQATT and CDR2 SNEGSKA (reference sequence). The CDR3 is CSSGRGLAGQEQYF. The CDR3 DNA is TGCAGCTCGGGCCGGGGACTAGCGGGACAGGAGCAGTACTTC.

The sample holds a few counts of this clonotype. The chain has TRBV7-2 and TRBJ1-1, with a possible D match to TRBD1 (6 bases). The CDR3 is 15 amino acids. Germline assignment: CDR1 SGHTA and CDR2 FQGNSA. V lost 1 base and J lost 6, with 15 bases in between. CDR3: CASSLVRGGGPEAFF. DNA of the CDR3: TGTGCCAGCAGCTTAGTGAGGGGGGGGGGTCCTGAAGCTTTCTTT.

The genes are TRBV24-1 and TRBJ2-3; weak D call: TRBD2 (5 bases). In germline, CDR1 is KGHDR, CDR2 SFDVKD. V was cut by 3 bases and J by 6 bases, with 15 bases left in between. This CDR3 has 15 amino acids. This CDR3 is CATSDPGLRRDTQYF. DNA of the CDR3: TGTGCCACCAGTGATCCGGGCCTCCGGAGGGATACGCAGTATTTT.

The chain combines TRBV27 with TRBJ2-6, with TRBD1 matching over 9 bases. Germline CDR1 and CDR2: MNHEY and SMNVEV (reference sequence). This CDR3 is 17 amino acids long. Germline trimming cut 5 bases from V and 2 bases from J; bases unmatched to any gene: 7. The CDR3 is CASSPGQGTPGANVLTF. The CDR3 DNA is TGTGCCAGCAGTCCGGGACAGGGTACCCCTGGGGCCAACGTCCTGACTTTC.

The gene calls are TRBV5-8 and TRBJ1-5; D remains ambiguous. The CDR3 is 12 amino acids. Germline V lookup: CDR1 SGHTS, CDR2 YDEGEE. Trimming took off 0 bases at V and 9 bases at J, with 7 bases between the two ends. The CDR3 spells CASSLVFRPQHF. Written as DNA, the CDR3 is TGTGCCAGCAGCTTGGTGTTTCGGCCCCAGCATTTT.

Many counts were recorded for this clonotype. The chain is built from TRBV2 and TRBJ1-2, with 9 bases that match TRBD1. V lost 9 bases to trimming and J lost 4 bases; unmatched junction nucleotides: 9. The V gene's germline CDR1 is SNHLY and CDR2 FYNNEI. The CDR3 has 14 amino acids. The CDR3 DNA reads TGTGCCAGTAACAACAGGGGGCTGAGCTATGGCTACACCTTC. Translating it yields CASNNRGLSYGYTF.

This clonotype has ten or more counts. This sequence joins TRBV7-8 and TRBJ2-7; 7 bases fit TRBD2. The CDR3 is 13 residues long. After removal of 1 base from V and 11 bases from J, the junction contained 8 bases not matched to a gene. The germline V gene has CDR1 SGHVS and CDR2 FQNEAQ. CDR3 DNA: TGTGCCAGCAGCTTAGTTAAAGCGGGGCGAGAGTACTTC. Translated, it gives CASSLVKAGREYF.

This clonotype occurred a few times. The CDR3, as DNA: TGCGCCAGCAGCTTGGCGTATGGGTCGAACACCGGGGAGCTGTTTTTT. It specifies CASSLAYGSNTGELFF. V gene TRBV5-1 combines with J gene TRBJ2-2; unclear D gene. CDR1 SGHRS and CDR2 YFSETQ come from the germline V gene. Trimming took off 0 bases at V and 0 bases at J, with 9 bases between the two ends. This CDR3 contains 16 residues.

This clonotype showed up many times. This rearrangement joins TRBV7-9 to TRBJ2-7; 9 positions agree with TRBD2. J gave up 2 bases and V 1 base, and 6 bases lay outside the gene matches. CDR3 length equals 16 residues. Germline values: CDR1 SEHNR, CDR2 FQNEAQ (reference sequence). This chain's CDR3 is CASSLVGLAHPYEQYF. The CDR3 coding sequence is TGTGCCAGCAGCTTAGTTGGACTAGCGCATCCCTACGAGCAGTACTTC.